The rows below give T cell receptor beta chains drawn from one sample of a study of CXCR3-negative and CXCR3-positive naive CD8 T cells. Using the 5' RACE reads, TCRdb records one entry per CDR3 protein without DNA. This table lists more than 50,000 distinct CDR3 sequences. Sequencing input: naive CXCR3- CD8+ T cells from blood. All receptors derive from a human donor in good health. Some clones in this sample may be carry-over from other donors' samples. The CDR3 runs from the conserved cysteine through the conserved F or W. Each record gives: J gene, clone size, V gene, CDR3 protein. Clone size is given for some rows only: seen once, a few or many times, or a class if the clone is expanded.

TRBJ2-3 NA TRBV4-1 CASSRAGGGTDTQYF
TRBJ2-3 NA TRBV7-3 CASSLSPPDTQYF
TRBJ1-1 NA TRBV5-6 CASSRSLGEAFF
TRBJ2-7 NA TRBV6-5 CASSTAYEQYF
TRBJ2-7 NA TRBV7-6 CASSLARTGASYEQYF
TRBJ2-1 NA TRBV7-8 CASSFLAGWGEQFF
TRBJ2-1 NA TRBV12-3/TRBV12-4 CASSPPGQGYEQFF
TRBJ1-1 NA TRBV11-2 CASSLDEKAFF
TRBJ2-7 NA TRBV4-2 CASSQGTLSYEQYF
TRBJ1-2 NA TRBV13 CASSSRGTANYGYTF
TRBJ2-1 NA TRBV12-3/TRBV12-4 CASSQGKETQYF
TRBJ2-2 NA TRBV7-6 CASSSGLAGTTNTGELFF
TRBJ1-5 NA TRBV4-2 CASSQETASNQPQHF
TRBJ1-2 NA TRBV20-1 CSARDQGQVYGYTF
TRBJ1-1 medium-sized TRBV19 CASSIMESEAFF
TRBJ2-7 NA TRBV7-2 CTSSLAIIPTLSYEQYF
TRBJ2-7 NA TRBV6-5 CASSYTMSHFSYEQYF
TRBJ2-5 NA TRBV5-6 CASSFSRPRRTQYF
TRBJ2-5 NA TRBV4-3 CASSWTSRETQYF
TRBJ2-5 NA TRBV10-2 CASREAGLAGETQYF
TRBJ2-1 NA TRBV18 CASSPPSGGYNEQFF
TRBJ1-1 NA TRBV7-2 CASSLGWGSTEAFF
TRBJ2-3 NA TRBV20-1 CSAPWGRARADTQYF
TRBJ2-1 NA TRBV6-2/TRBV6-3 CASSYTSESNEQFF
TRBJ1-2 NA TRBV7-9 CASRSPPAGYTF
TRBJ1-1 NA TRBV11-3 CASSLGDRFDTEAFF
TRBJ2-1 NA TRBV6-5 CASSYSYLDQKGDNEQFF
TRBJ1-2 NA TRBV15 CATQISPANGALDYGYTF
TRBJ1-2 NA TRBV4-2 CASSQGGGGSYGYTF
TRBJ2-7 NA TRBV5-1 CASSLDRVREQYF
TRBJ2-7 medium-sized TRBV4-2 CASSLNYEQYF
TRBJ1-1 NA TRBV4-2 CASSQGAGQGGMNTEAFF
TRBJ2-7 NA TRBV4-3 CASSQFRGRGYEQYF
TRBJ2-7 NA TRBV20-1 CSATTGTSYEQYF
TRBJ2-1 NA TRBV6-2/TRBV6-3 CASSYSSLAPYNEQFF
TRBJ1-2 NA TRBV9 CASSVAENYGYTF
TRBJ2-1 NA TRBV5-1 CASSLGNSEQFF
TRBJ2-7 NA TRBV25-1 CASSELGSYEQYF
TRBJ2-3 NA TRBV28 CASTLGRERTDTQYF
TRBJ2-1 NA TRBV7-9 CASSLVGGPSYNEQFF
TRBJ2-7 NA TRBV29-1 CSPGVREEQYF
TRBJ2-7 NA TRBV29-1 CSVKGDNHYEQYF
TRBJ2-7 NA TRBV7-8 CASSPTGLSYEQYF
TRBJ1-1 NA TRBV2 CASSGVGVYTEAFF
TRBJ2-1 NA TRBV15 CATSRDGGYNEQFF
TRBJ1-6 NA TRBV27 CATRGSSYNSPLHF
TRBJ1-2 NA TRBV28 CASLGTAFNYGYTF
TRBJ2-2 NA TRBV12-3/TRBV12-4 CASSLGENTGELFF
TRBJ2-5 NA TRBV6-6 CASSYGGLAGREETQYF
TRBJ2-3 NA TRBV2 CASSSRDRGLLDTRYF
TRBJ1-4 NA TRBV19 CASSPLRPATNEKLFF
TRBJ2-4 NA TRBV28 CASSPLGGLHKNIQYF
TRBJ2-7 NA TRBV12-3/TRBV12-4 CASQPTGFEQYF
TRBJ1-2 NA TRBV28 CASSPDRANYGYTF
TRBJ2-2 NA TRBV6-2/TRBV6-3 CASSLDRGSNTGELFF
TRBJ2-1 NA TRBV25-1 CASSEGRGLAYNEQFF